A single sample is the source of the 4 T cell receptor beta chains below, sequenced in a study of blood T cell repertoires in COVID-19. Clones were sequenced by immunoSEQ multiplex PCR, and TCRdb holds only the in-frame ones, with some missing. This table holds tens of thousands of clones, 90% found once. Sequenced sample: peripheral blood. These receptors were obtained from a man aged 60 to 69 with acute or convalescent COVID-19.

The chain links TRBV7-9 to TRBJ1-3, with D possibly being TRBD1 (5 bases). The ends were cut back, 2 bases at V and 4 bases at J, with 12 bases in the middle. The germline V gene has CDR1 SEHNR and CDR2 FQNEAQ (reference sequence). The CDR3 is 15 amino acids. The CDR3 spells CASSLLGTRGNTIYF. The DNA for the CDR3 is TGTGCCAGCAGCTTACTCGGGACTAGAGGAAACACCATATATTTT.

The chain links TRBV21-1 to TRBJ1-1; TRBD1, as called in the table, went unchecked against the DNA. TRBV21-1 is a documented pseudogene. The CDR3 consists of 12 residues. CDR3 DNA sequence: TGTGCCAGCAGCAATCACAGCCTTGAAGCTTTCTTT. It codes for CASSNHSLEAFF.

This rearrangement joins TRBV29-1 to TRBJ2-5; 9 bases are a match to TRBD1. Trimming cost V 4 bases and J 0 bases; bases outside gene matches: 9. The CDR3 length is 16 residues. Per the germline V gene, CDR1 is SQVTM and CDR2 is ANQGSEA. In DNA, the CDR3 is TGCAGCGTTGGAGGTGGGACAGGGATCGACCAAGAGACCCAGTACTTC. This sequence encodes CSVGGGTGIDQETQYF.

CDR3 nucleotides: TGTGCCATCAATGGGGACAGAAGACAGCCCCAGCATTTT. Protein: CAINGDRRQPQHF. The V gene is TRBV10-3, the J gene TRBJ1-5, with TRBD1 identical over 7 bases. Per germline, CDR1 ENHRY and CDR2 SYGVKD. The trim removed 7 bases at V and 7 bases at J, leaving 7 bases unmatched. This CDR3 has 13 residues.